The sequence of this T cell receptor beta chain was determined in a study of T cells after yellow fever vaccination. Study conclusions and caveats: Clonotypes appearing in both CD4 and CD8 compartments existed, and their share was small. Most clones from primary vaccination resurfaced after the booster (96% CD4, less than 90% CD8). Contamination of FACS-sorted repertoires by abundant clonotypes from the bulk population could occur.

A single record per CDR3 protein comes from TCRdb applying MiXCR to the 5' RACE reads. The profile shows 55,000 to 70,000 distinct CDR3 sequences, more than 6.5% of them singletons. Trimming left V 3 bases short and J 3 bases short, with 9 bases between. The CDR3 extends over 14 amino acids. The germline gives CDR1 SGHDN, CDR2 FVKESK. This clonotype was seen ten or more times. What it recognizes is unknown. V gene TRBV14 combines with J gene TRBJ2-1; D is undetermined. The TCR sequence derives from a man aged 18 to 30 who received the YFV17D yellow fever vaccine. The specimen was CD8+ T cells sorted from PBMCs, collected 45 days after the first yellow fever vaccination. The CDR3 DNA follows: TGTGCCAGCAGCCATGATCCCCTCTACAATGAGCAGTTCTTC. Translation gives CASSHDPLYNEQFF.